These 22 T cell receptor beta chains were all obtained from the same sample, sequenced in a study of cytomegalovirus exposure and HLA in healthy donors. The PCR ran on 60 Vbeta and 13 Jbeta primers. Using immunoSEQ multiplex PCR, the repertoire was profiled, and TCRdb retains in-frame clones only, with some absent. The sample lists around 100,000 clones, over 65% seen once, with around 0.9% in the top ten. Sequenced: PBMCs. Source of these receptors: a woman in her 30s in good health and CMV-seronegative.

The chain recombines TRBV7-9 with TRBJ1-4, with unresolved D. V lost 5 bases, J lost 5 bases, and 9 bases lay in between. Germline CDR1 and CDR2: SEHNR and FQNEAQ (reference sequence). The CDR3 has 13 residues. CDR3 sequence reads: CASSPTENEKLFF. CDR3 nucleotide sequence: TGTGCCAGCAGCCCGACTGAGAATGAAAAACTGTTTTTT.

The chain is built from TRBV5-6 and TRBJ2-1, with TRBD2 matching over 9 bases. CDR3 length: 13 residues. Germline CDR1 is SGHDT and CDR2 is YYEEEE. V shed 1 base, J shed 13 bases, and the junction held 6 bases outside the gene matches. The CDR3 sequence is CASSLYQRGAQFF. The CDR3 region has the DNA TGTGCCAGCAGCTTGTACCAGCGGGGGGCACAGTTCTTC.

This clone was picked up a small number of times. The chain combines TRBV30 with TRBJ1-5; possible D gene TRBD1, 6 bases. This CDR3 comprises 13 residues. The V end was cut by 2 bases, the J end by 6 bases, with 11 bases between. In germline, CDR1 is GTSNPN, CDR2 SVGIG (reference sequence). DNA for the CDR3: TGTGCCTGGAGTCTTCAGGGGCGTCAGCCCCAGCATTTT. Translating gives CAWSLQGRQPQHF.

The chain combines TRBV6-5 with TRBJ2-5; TRBD2 matches at 8 bases. The DNA matches TRBJ2-7 better at its end, which makes the J call doubtful. This CDR3 has 13 amino acids. Germline V gene lookup returns CDR1 MNHEY and CDR2 SVGAGI. The CDR3 reads CASSLQAGDEQYF. CDR3 nucleotides: TGTGCCAGCAGTCTCCAAGCGGGGGACGAGCAGTACTTC.

The count of this clone is one. J is TRBJ2-5 and V is TRBV5-1; D remains ambiguous. The germline gives CDR1 SGHRS, CDR2 YFSETQ. Between the trimmed V and J ends, which lost 0 bases and 2 bases, there was a span of 11 bases. The CDR3 length is 15 residues. CDR3: CASSLGPTEQETQYF. In nucleotides, the CDR3 is TGCGCCAGCAGCTTGGGACCTACAGAGCAAGAGACCCAGTACTTC.

V is TRBV27 and J is TRBJ1-5; D is ambiguous. Germline V lookup: CDR1 MNHEY, CDR2 SMNVEV (reference sequence). The V gene lost 3 bases and the J gene lost 5 bases, with 8 bases spanning the gap. The CDR3 contains 13 residues. CDR3 protein: CASSLTHDQPQHF. The CDR3 DNA follows: TGTGCCAGCAGTTTGACTCACGATCAGCCCCAGCATTTT.

The chain is built from TRBV7-2 and TRBJ1-2; 7 nucleotides match TRBD1. Germline assignment: CDR1 SGHTA and CDR2 FQGNSA. The junction had 15 bases not matched to a gene; V was cut back by 4 bases and J by 7 bases. This CDR3 spans 16 amino acids. The CDR3 loop is CASSYPRHTGAGGYTF. CDR3 DNA sequence: TGTGCCAGCAGCTACCCGAGACATACAGGGGCGGGTGGCTACACCTTC.

The CDR3 protein is CASSRTSGHSTDTQYF. The CDR3 nucleotides are TGTGCCAGCAGTAGGACTAGCGGGCATAGCACAGATACGCAGTATTTT. J is TRBJ2-3 and V is TRBV6-6, with 11 bases matching TRBD2. Germline-derived CDR1 and CDR2 are MNHNY and SVGAGI (reference sequence). This CDR3 is built from 16 residues. After removal of 5 bases from V and 0 bases from J, the junction contained 4 bases not matched to a gene.

This rearrangement joins TRBV7-9 to TRBJ2-7; TRBD2 is a possible D gene (5 bases). The CDR3 spans 12 residues. Trimming pared 6 bases from V and 7 bases from J, leaving 13 bases between. The germline gives CDR1 SEHNR, CDR2 FQNEAQ (reference sequence). In DNA form, the CDR3 reads TGTGCCAGCAGTTATATAACGGGGGAGCAGTACTTC. Translation gives CASSYITGEQYF.

The chain carries TRBV6-6 and TRBJ1-2, with no clear D. Deletions cut 4 bases from V and 4 bases from J, with 13 bases between. The germline CDR1 and CDR2 sequences are MNHNY and SVGAGI (reference sequence). This CDR3 is built from 14 residues. Here the CDR3 DNA reads TGTGCCAGCAGTTCGCTACTAGATAGCTATGGCTACACCTTC. As protein: CASSSLLDSYGYTF.

V and J are TRBV5-6 and TRBJ1-1; 7 bases map to TRBD1. Germline V lookup: CDR1 SGHDT, CDR2 YYEEEE. V shed 3 bases, J shed 0 bases, and the junction held 8 bases outside the gene matches. This CDR3 contains 16 residues. This chain's CDR3 is CASSSDYRGMNTEAFF. CDR3 nucleotides: TGTGCCAGCAGCTCAGATTACAGGGGAATGAACACTGAAGCTTTCTTT.

This chain connects TRBV28 to TRBJ1-2; D unresolved. Deletions cut 7 bases from V and 4 bases from J, with 13 bases between. This CDR3 has 13 amino acids. Germline CDR1 is MDHEN and CDR2 is SYDVKM. The CDR3 loop is CASKFPGIYGYTF. DNA for the CDR3: TGTGCCAGCAAGTTTCCGGGGATCTATGGCTACACCTTC.

The chain is built from TRBV18 and TRBJ1-2, with D tentatively TRBD1 (6 bases). The V gene's germline CDR1 is KGHSH and CDR2 LQKENI. The CDR3 contains 15 residues. With 6 bases removed from V and 0 bases from J, the gap between germline ends came to 14 bases. As DNA, the CDR3 is TGTGCCAGCTCCGGTGACAGGTTAGCTAACTATGGCTACACCTTC. Translating gives CASSGDRLANYGYTF.

The CDR3, as DNA: TGTGCCAGCAGCTTACCACCGGGTAGGGAGCAGTACTTC. This codes for CASSLPPGREQYF. The gene calls are TRBV13 and TRBJ2-7, with D unresolved. The germline CDR1 and CDR2 sequences are PRHDT and FYEKMQ (reference sequence). The V end was cut by 2 bases, the J end by 7 bases, with 12 bases between. The CDR3 is 13 residues long.

The chain couples TRBV6-6 to TRBJ1-6, with 8 bases lining up with TRBD1. The CDR3 covers 15 residues. J gave up 7 bases and V 6 bases, and 8 bases lay outside the gene matches. Germline V gene sequence: CDR1 MNHNY, CDR2 SVGAGI (reference sequence). CDR3 sequence: CASRPKQGGNSPLHF. The CDR3 bases are TGTGCCAGCAGACCAAAACAGGGGGGAAATTCACCCCTCCACTTT.

This chain joins TRBV2 and TRBJ1-5; 9 bases are shared with TRBD1. The CDR3 length is 15 residues. In germline, CDR1 is SNHLY, CDR2 FYNNEI. With V trimmed by 6 bases and J by 4 bases, 7 bases remained unmatched. CDR3 region: CASSVQGANNQPQHF. For the CDR3, the DNA is TGTGCCAGCAGCGTACAGGGGGCGAATAATCAGCCCCAGCATTTT. Combining the CDR3 with reference TRBV2 and TRBJ1-5 gives the whole variable domain EPEVTQTPSHQVTQMGQEVILRCVPISNHLYFYWYRQILGQKVEFLVSFYNNEISEKSEIFDDQFSVERPDGSNFTLKIRSTKLEDSAMYFCASSVQGANNQPQHFGDGTRLSIL.

V gene TRBV7-6 combines with J gene TRBJ1-2; TRBD1 aligns across 10 bases. This CDR3 region has 13 residues. The germline V gene has CDR1 SGHVS and CDR2 FNYEAQ. V shed 4 bases and J 6 bases; nucleotides not matched to a gene: 2. The CDR3 region is CASSSGQGNGYTF. The CDR3 nucleotides are TGTGCCAGCAGCTCGGGACAGGGGAATGGCTACACCTTC.

The chain carries TRBV5-1 and TRBJ2-7, with TRBD1 identical over 8 bases. The CDR3 is 13 amino acids. The V gene end was trimmed by 6 bases and the J gene end by 5 bases; junction bases not matched to a gene: 7. Germline loops: CDR1 SGHRS, CDR2 YFSETQ. CDR3 coding DNA: TGCGCCAGCACAGAGACAGGGGACCACGAGCAGTACTTC. It is translated as CASTETGDHEQYF.

The sample holds one count of this clone. The gene calls are TRBV7-9 and TRBJ1-3; TRBD1 matches 7 bases. The CDR3 runs 15 residues. Germline V gene data show CDR1 as SEHNR and CDR2 as FQNEAQ (reference sequence). V shed 8 bases, J shed 4 bases, and the junction held 11 bases outside the gene matches. The CDR3 region is CASGNYGTAGNTIYF. CDR3 nucleotide sequence: TGTGCCAGCGGAAATTACGGGACAGCGGGAAACACCATATATTTT.

This sequence joins TRBV5-1 and TRBJ1-1; the D gene is possibly TRBD1 (5 bases). The CDR3 consists of 15 residues. Germline lookup yields CDR1 SGHRS and CDR2 YFSETQ. V was trimmed by 4 bases and J by 4 bases, leaving 17 bases between them. The CDR3: CASSPGGDVGTEAFF. The CDR3 DNA reads TGCGCCAGCAGCCCGGGGGGGGATGTTGGCACTGAAGCTTTCTTT.

V usage is TRBV7-8 and J usage is TRBJ2-1; 10 bases agree with TRBD2. The CDR3 totals 17 residues. Germline assignment: CDR1 SGHVS and CDR2 FQNEAQ. V was pared by 6 bases and J by 2 bases, with 10 bases of the junction left unmatched. CDR3: CASSRTSGPLAYNEQFF. CDR3 coding DNA: TGTGCCAGCAGTCGGACTAGCGGCCCTCTCGCCTACAATGAGCAGTTCTTC.

The chain recombines TRBV5-6 with TRBJ2-7, with 9 nucleotides matching TRBD1. CDR1 SGHDT and CDR2 YYEEEE come from the germline V gene. V was clipped by 0 bases and J by 13 bases; unmatched bases: 5. The CDR3 has 12 amino acids. CDR3 protein: CASSLEGQGNYF. DNA of the CDR3: TGTGCCAGCAGCTTGGAGGGACAGGGTAACTACTTC.